Below, 23 T cell receptor beta chains from the same sample are listed, as sequenced in a study of response to subunit inactivated influenza vaccine. Via MiXCR, TCRdb re-called the RT-PCR reads, giving one row per CDR3 protein. The sample lists 530,000 or so distinct CDR3 sequences; around 25% were seen once. The source was CD4+ T cells sorted from PBMCs, collected roughly 5 days after vaccination. Receptors were obtained from a man aged 50 to 60 who received an inactivated influenza vaccine.

V usage is TRBV7-2 and J usage is TRBJ2-5; D is possibly TRBD1 (5 bases). This CDR3 contains 13 residues. The ends were cut back, 5 bases at V and 4 bases at J, with 11 bases in the middle. CDR1 SGHTA and CDR2 FQGNSA come from the germline V gene. The CDR3: CASSTRVGETQYF. The CDR3 DNA follows: TGTGCCAGCAGCACCAGGGTTGGAGAGACCCAGTACTTC.

J is TRBJ2-1 and V is TRBV5-1, with D possibly matching TRBD1 (5 bases). Germline V gene data show CDR1 as SGHRS and CDR2 as YFSETQ. With 0 bases removed from V and 10 bases from J, the gap between germline ends came to 14 bases. The CDR3 runs to 14 residues. The chain's CDR3 is CASSLDVTEAEQFF. As DNA, the CDR3 is TGCGCCAGCAGCTTGGATGTGACAGAGGCCGAGCAGTTCTTC.

This clonotype was observed a handful of times. V usage is TRBV10-3 and J usage is TRBJ2-7; 7 bases map to TRBD1. CDR1 ENHRY and CDR2 SYGVKD come from the germline V gene. V gave up 10 bases and J gave up 3 bases; unmatched junction bases: 15. This CDR3 has 15 residues. CDR3 protein: CATGPNRGYNYEQYF. CDR3 DNA sequence: TGTGCCACCGGCCCTAACAGGGGTTATAACTACGAGCAGTACTTC.

The rearrangement joins TRBV7-6 to TRBJ2-2; no clear D. The V gene's germline CDR1 is SGHVS and CDR2 FNYEAQ. This CDR3 contains 13 residues. Trimming left V 7 bases short and J 4 bases short, with 10 bases between. Here the CDR3 reads CASNQWGTGELFF. The CDR3 nucleotides read TGTGCCAGCAACCAATGGGGCACCGGGGAGCTGTTTTTT.

This clonotype appeared a few times. The chain is built from TRBV28 and TRBJ1-2; D is unresolved. This CDR3 is built from 15 residues. Germline assignment: CDR1 MDHEN and CDR2 SYDVKM. Trimming stripped 10 bases from V and 2 bases from J, with 20 bases between. CDR3 residues: CATRGQARGNYGYTF. CDR3 in DNA: TGTGCCACCCGCGGGCAGGCAAGAGGAAACTATGGCTACACCTTC.

The V call is TRBV29-1, the J call TRBJ2-7, with 7 bases that match TRBD1. The CDR3 sequence is 14 residues long. Germline V CDR1 and CDR2: SQVTM, ANQGSEA. J lost 7 bases, V lost 7 bases, and 16 bases had no gene match. In nucleotides, the CDR3 is TGCAGCGCAACGACAGGGCACAGTAATACGGAGCAGTACTTC. Translated: CSATTGHSNTEQYF.

This chain links TRBV10-3 with TRBJ2-3; no clear D. CDR1 and CDR2 (germline): ENHRY, SYGVKD. The CDR3 length is 14 residues. The V end was cut by 9 bases, the J end by 6 bases, with 19 bases between. CDR3 amino acids: CAILRGSAGDTQYF. DNA for the CDR3: TGTGCCATTCTGAGAGGAAGCGCCGGGGATACGCAGTATTTT.

This clonotype was found a few times. The rearrangement links TRBV12-3 or TRBV12-4 to TRBJ2-1; D is perhaps TRBD1 (6 bases). There are 13 residues in the CDR3. Between the trimmed V and J ends, which lost 6 bases and 6 bases, there was a span of 12 bases. Here the CDR3 DNA reads TGTGCCAGCAGACACAGGGTTTTCAATGAGCAGTTCTTC. Encoded protein: CASRHRVFNEQFF.

This chain joins TRBV20-1 and TRBJ2-1, with 8 bases identical to TRBD2. Germline V gene lookup returns CDR1 DFQATT and CDR2 SNEGSKA (reference sequence). V lost 7 bases, J lost 7 bases, and 6 bases stayed unmatched. The CDR3 is 12 amino acids. This CDR3 is CSDSGRANEQFF. The CDR3 DNA reads TGCAGTGACAGCGGGAGAGCAAATGAGCAGTTCTTC.

This clonotype was found a few times. The chain joins TRBV28 to TRBJ1-5; no reliable D call. The CDR3 has 13 amino acids. The germline V gene has CDR1 MDHEN and CDR2 SYDVKM. Deletions cut 5 bases from V and 9 bases from J, with 14 bases between. CDR3 residues: CASSGPGGRPQHF. The CDR3 bases are TGTGCCAGCAGTGGCCCTGGAGGGAGGCCCCAGCATTTT.

This clonotype has only a few counts. V gene TRBV24-1 combines with J gene TRBJ2-2; perhaps TRBD2 as D (5 bases). CDR1 KGHDR and CDR2 SFDVKD come from the germline V gene. V was trimmed by 10 bases and J by 2 bases, leaving 13 bases between them. The CDR3 runs to 14 residues. The CDR3 region is CATGLGSNTGELFF. The CDR3 nucleotides are TGTGCCACAGGACTCGGAAGTAACACCGGGGAGCTGTTTTTT.

The chain carries TRBV10-3 and TRBJ2-7; perhaps TRBD1 as D (5 bases). CDR3 length equals 11 residues. Trimming pared 7 bases from V and 6 bases from J, leaving 10 bases between. From germline, CDR1 is ENHRY and CDR2 SYGVKD. The CDR3 loop reads CAITTGGEQYF. The CDR3 DNA reads as TGTGCCATCACCACAGGTGGCGAGCAGTACTTC.

The chain links TRBV10-3 to TRBJ2-3; 7 positions match TRBD1. The V segment lost 0 bases and the J segment 3 bases; nucleotides outside the gene matches: 9. The CDR3 spans 17 residues. From germline, CDR1 is ENHRY and CDR2 SYGVKD. CDR3 nucleotides: TGTGCCATCAGTGAGTCGAGGACAGGCTACGGTACAGATACGCAGTATTTT. Translated: CAISESRTGYGTDTQYF.

This clonotype was seen a few times. The rearrangement uses TRBV29-1 and TRBJ2-7; D is uncertain. The V end lost 4 bases, the J end lost 2 bases, and 6 bases lay between the germline ends. CDR1 and CDR2 from the germline V gene are SQVTM and ANQGSEA. The CDR3 loop spans 11 amino acids. The CDR3 reads CSVGSTYEQYF. The CDR3 DNA sequence: TGCAGCGTTGGTTCCACCTACGAGCAGTACTTC.

This clonotype occurred many times. This sequence joins TRBV7-2 and TRBJ2-3, with 7 bases that match TRBD2. The V segment lost 4 bases and the J segment 6 bases; nucleotides outside the gene matches: 13. This CDR3 spans 16 amino acids. Germline V gives CDR1 SGHTA, CDR2 FQGNSA. CDR3 protein: CASSWGGLPLGDTQYF. Here the CDR3 DNA reads TGTGCCAGCAGCTGGGGGGGACTGCCCCTTGGTGATACGCAGTATTTT. The entire variable domain, with the rest obtained from reference TRBV7-2 and TRBJ2-3, is as follows: GAGVSQSPSNKVTEKGKDVELRCDPISGHTALYWYRQSLGQGLEFLIYFQGNSAPDKSGLPSDRFSAERTGGSVSTLTIQRTQQEDSAVYLCASSWGGLPLGDTQYFGPGTRLTVL.

This sequence joins TRBV6-2 or TRBV6-3 and TRBJ2-1; 7 positions agree with TRBD1. The CDR3 extends over 16 amino acids. With 2 bases clipped from V and 7 bases from J, the junction kept 11 bases outside the gene matches. Germline V gene sequence: CDR1 MNHEY, CDR2 SVGEGT. CDR3 nucleotides: TGTGCCAGCAGTTACACCGACAGGGATGCAAAAAATGAGCAGTTCTTC. Translation: CASSYTDRDAKNEQFF.

This clonotype was seen a handful of times. The rearrangement joins TRBV5-1 to TRBJ2-3, with no clear D. Germline V gene lookup returns CDR1 SGHRS and CDR2 YFSETQ. Trimming stripped 1 base from V and 2 bases from J, with 14 bases between. This CDR3 is built from 16 residues. This CDR3 is CASSLLSRISTDTQYF. CDR3 DNA: TGCGCCAGCAGCTTGTTGTCCCGGATTTCCACAGATACGCAGTATTTT.

The chain recombines TRBV3-1 with TRBJ2-7, with D perhaps TRBD1 (5 bases). The CDR3 covers 14 residues. The germline CDR1 and CDR2 sequences are LGHDT and YNNKEL (reference sequence). Trimming left V 6 bases short and J 0 bases short, with 12 bases between. The CDR3 DNA follows: TGTGCCAGCAGTCACCACAGGCGCTCCTACGAGCAGTACTTC. It is translated as CASSHHRRSYEQYF.

The V call is TRBV6-1, the J call TRBJ2-5, with D possibly TRBD2 on 6 matching bases. V was pared by 6 bases and J by 9 bases, with 17 bases between. The CDR3 extends over 13 amino acids. Germline V gene sequence: CDR1 MNHNS, CDR2 SASEGT. In DNA form, the CDR3 reads TGTGCCAGCAGGAGGGACTGGTCTGTGGCCCAGTACTTC. It codes for CASRRDWSVAQYF.

In its sample, this clonotype was seen a few times. V and J are TRBV20-1 and TRBJ2-7; 8 positions agree with TRBD2. The CDR3 is made up of 16 amino acids. Germline V gene lookup returns CDR1 DFQATT and CDR2 SNEGSKA (reference sequence). The V segment lost 1 base and the J segment 2 bases; nucleotides outside the gene matches: 10. CDR3 sequence reads: CSARGTGGTLTYEQYF. CDR3 sequence (DNA): TGCAGTGCTAGAGGAACGGGGGGGACCCTTACCTACGAGCAGTACTTC.

The chain recombines TRBV7-2 with TRBJ1-6; D unclear. V was pared by 5 bases and J by 7 bases, with 9 bases between. Germline loops: CDR1 SGHTA, CDR2 FQGNSA. The CDR3 sequence is 13 residues long. The CDR3 DNA sequence: TGTGCCAGCAGCCCTAGGAGCAATTCACCCCTCCACTTT. Protein sequence: CASSPRSNSPLHF.

This clonotype was observed a handful of times. This sequence joins TRBV20-1 and TRBJ2-7; 7 positions agree with TRBD2. Germline CDR1 and CDR2: DFQATT and SNEGSKA (reference sequence). V was pared by 5 bases and J by 4 bases, with 8 bases of the junction left unmatched. The CDR3 length is 13 residues. DNA for the CDR3: TGCAGTGCTTATGGCGGGAGCCCTTACGAGCAGTACTTC. This codes for CSAYGGSPYEQYF.

A few counts support this clonotype. The chain joins TRBV20-1 to TRBJ2-3, with 9 bases matching TRBD2. The V gene end was trimmed by 5 bases and the J gene end by 2 bases; junction bases not matched to a gene: 8. This CDR3 is 15 amino acids long. CDR1 DFQATT and CDR2 SNEGSKA come from the germline V gene (reference sequence). The CDR3 region has the DNA TGCAGTGCTCTCCCCCTAGCGGGGAACACAGATACGCAGTATTTT. This sequence encodes CSALPLAGNTDTQYF.